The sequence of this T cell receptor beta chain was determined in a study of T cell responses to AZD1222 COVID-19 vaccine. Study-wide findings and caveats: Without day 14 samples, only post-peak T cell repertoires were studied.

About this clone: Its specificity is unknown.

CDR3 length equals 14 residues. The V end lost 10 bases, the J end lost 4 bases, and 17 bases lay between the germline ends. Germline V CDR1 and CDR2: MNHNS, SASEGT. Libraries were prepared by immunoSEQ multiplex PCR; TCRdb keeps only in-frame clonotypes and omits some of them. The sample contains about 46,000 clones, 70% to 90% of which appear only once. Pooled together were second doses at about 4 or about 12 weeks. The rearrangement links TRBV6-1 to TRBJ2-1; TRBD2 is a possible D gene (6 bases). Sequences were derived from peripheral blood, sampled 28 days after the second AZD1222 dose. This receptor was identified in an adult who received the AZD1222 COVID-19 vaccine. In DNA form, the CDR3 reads TGTGCCACGGGACTCTCCCAGGAGTACAATGAGCAGTTCTTC. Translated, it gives CATGLSQEYNEQFF.